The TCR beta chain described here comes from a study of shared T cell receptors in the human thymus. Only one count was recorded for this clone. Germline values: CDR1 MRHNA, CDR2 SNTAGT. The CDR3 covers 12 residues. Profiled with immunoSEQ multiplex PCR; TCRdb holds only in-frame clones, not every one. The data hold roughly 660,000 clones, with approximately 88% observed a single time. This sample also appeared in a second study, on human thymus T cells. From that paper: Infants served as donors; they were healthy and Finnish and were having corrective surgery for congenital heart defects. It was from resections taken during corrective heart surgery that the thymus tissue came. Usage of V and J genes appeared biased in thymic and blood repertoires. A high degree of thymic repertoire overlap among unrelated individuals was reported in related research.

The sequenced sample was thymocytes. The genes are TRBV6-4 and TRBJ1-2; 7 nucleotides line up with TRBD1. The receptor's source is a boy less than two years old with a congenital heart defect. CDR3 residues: CATKGAGGGYTF. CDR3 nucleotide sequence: TGTGCTACCAAGGGGGCAGGTGGTGGCTACACCTTC.